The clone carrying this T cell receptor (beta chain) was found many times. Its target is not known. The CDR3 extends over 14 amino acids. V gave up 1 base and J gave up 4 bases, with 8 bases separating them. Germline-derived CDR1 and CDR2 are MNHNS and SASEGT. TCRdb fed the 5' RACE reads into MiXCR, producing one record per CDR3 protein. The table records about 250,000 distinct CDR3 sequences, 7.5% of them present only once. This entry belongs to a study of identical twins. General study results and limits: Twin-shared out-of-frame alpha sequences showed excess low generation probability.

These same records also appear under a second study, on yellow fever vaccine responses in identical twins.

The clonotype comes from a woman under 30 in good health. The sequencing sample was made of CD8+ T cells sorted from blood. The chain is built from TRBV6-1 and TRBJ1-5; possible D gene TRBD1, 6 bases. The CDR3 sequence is CASSEGTENQPQHF. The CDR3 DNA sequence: TGTGCCAGCAGTGAAGGGACAGAGAATCAGCCCCAGCATTTT.